Here is one TCR beta chain with its context. The antigen is undetermined. The sample providers were healthy Caucasian people from Russia, aged about 6 to 95. The CDR3 sequence is 13 residues long. The V gene's germline CDR1 is DFQATT and CDR2 SNEGSKA (reference sequence). V shed 0 bases and J shed 5 bases, with 10 bases lying between them. Primers used in a second PCR of roughly 7 to 11 cycles were a sample-barcoded 5' primer and a J-beta primer mix. Individual samples furnished no less than 3 million CDR3-containing paired-end reads apiece. TCRdb passed the 5' RACE reads through MiXCR, listing each CDR3 protein once. The sample shows about 800,000 distinct CDR3 sequences, about 42% of them seen only once. The entry originates in a study of blood T cells in healthy people across ages. Points from the study as a whole: Donors of long life had a larger count of naive CD4+ cells and greater diversity than aged donors. No conclusive comparison of naive versus antigen-experienced cells was possible with unsorted PBMCs.

J is TRBJ1-2 and V is TRBV20-1; D remains ambiguous. The source of this sequence is a man aged 80 or over in good health. The source material was blood. CDR3 sequence (DNA): TGCAGTGCTAGAGATGCATTGAATTATGGCTACACCTTC. This encodes CSARDALNYGYTF.